These T cell receptor beta chains were read from a single sample in a study of cytomegalovirus exposure and HLA in healthy donors. Clones were read by immunoSEQ multiplex PCR, and TCRdb kept only the in-frame ones, dropping some. This table holds some 180,000 clones, 80% to 85% found once. Sequences were obtained from PBMCs. These TCRs come from a woman between 25 and 40 years old in good health and CMV-seronegative. CDR3s leave out the opening cysteine and the closing phenylalanine or tryptophan. Fields, in order: J gene, V gene, clone size, D gene, CDR3 protein. The D gene is left open where the match is weak. Rows give clone size only sometimes, using once, few, many, or a class for an expanded clone.

J: TRBJ1-5; V: TRBV7-9; size: -; D: -; CDR3: ASSTTGTNQPQH
J: TRBJ2-7; V: TRBV19; size: -; D: TRBD1; CDR3: ASREGQGLYEQY
J: TRBJ1-3; V: TRBV28; size: -; D: TRBD1; CDR3: ASRSTGGSRSGNTIY
J: TRBJ1-4; V: TRBV2; size: -; D: -; CDR3: ATGGGLGNEKLF
J: TRBJ1-2; V: TRBV5-1; size: few; D: -; CDR3: ASTYDGQKGYGYT
J: TRBJ2-7; V: TRBV28; size: -; D: TRBD1; CDR3: ATAGTGVYEQY
J: TRBJ1-2; V: TRBV30; size: -; D: -; CDR3: AWSPLLAGYT
J: TRBJ1-2; V: TRBV7-2; size: once; D: -; CDR3: ASCPSAQANYGYT
J: TRBJ1-2; V: TRBV6-1; size: -; D: TRBD1; CDR3: ASSGRQGHYT
J: TRBJ1-4; V: TRBV5-6; size: once; D: -; CDR3: ASSLAGDEKLF
J: TRBJ1-2; V: TRBV25-1; size: -; D: -; CDR3: ASSNRLYGYT
J: TRBJ1-2; V: TRBV2; size: -; D: -; CDR3: ASSGGRGSAYGYT
J: TRBJ2-2; V: TRBV5-4; size: once; D: -; CDR3: ASSKIWGAGELF
J: TRBJ2-2; V: TRBV4-1; size: once; D: -; CDR3: ASSLAGPSGELF
J: TRBJ1-1; V: TRBV15; size: -; D: -; CDR3: ATSRPAGSVNTEAF
J: TRBJ1-1; V: TRBV27; size: -; D: TRBD1; CDR3: ASSPLQGGLNTEAF
J: TRBJ2-1; V: TRBV28; size: -; D: -; CDR3: ASSSTGATMNNEQF
J: TRBJ1-2; V: TRBV6-5; size: -; D: TRBD1; CDR3: ASSYSGQSSRYGYT
J: TRBJ2-5; V: TRBV5-4; size: -; D: -; CDR3: ASSLAGLETQY
J: TRBJ2-7; V: TRBV19; size: many; D: TRBD2; CDR3: ASSSLAGGKDEQY
J: TRBJ1-1; V: TRBV29-1; size: once; D: TRBD1; CDR3: SVGDRGRGTEAF
J: TRBJ2-3; V: TRBV9; size: -; D: -; CDR3: ASSVAAGKTDTQY
J: TRBJ2-7; V: TRBV6-6; size: -; D: TRBD2; CDR3: ASSYTSGRSDEQY
J: TRBJ1-6; V: TRBV10-1; size: few; D: -; CDR3: ASSEQENSPLH
J: TRBJ2-2; V: TRBV7-9; size: -; D: TRBD2; CDR3: ASRRPLAGVSTGELF